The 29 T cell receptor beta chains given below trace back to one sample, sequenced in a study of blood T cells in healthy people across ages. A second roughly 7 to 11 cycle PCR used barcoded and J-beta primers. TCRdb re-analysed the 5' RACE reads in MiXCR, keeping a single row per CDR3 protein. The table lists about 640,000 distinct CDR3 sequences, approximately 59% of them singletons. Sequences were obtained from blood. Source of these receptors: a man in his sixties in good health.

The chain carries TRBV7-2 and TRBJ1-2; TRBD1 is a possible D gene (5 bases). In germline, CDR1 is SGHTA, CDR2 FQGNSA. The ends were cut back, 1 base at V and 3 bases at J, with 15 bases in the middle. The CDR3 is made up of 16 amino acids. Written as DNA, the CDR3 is TGTGCCAGCAGCTTAGGCCAACCAGGGATTGACTATGGCTACACCTTC. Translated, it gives CASSLGQPGIDYGYTF.

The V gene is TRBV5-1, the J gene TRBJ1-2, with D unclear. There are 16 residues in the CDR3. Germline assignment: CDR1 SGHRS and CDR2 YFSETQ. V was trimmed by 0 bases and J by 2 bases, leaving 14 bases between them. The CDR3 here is CASSLESAGSNYGYTF. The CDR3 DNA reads TGCGCCAGCAGCTTGGAATCGGCAGGCTCCAACTATGGCTACACCTTC.

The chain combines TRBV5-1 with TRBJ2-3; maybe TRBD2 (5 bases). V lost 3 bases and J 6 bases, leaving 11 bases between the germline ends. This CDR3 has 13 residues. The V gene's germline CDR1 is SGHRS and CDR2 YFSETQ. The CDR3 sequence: CASSWKGGDTQYF. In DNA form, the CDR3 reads TGCGCCAGCAGCTGGAAGGGCGGGGATACGCAGTATTTT.

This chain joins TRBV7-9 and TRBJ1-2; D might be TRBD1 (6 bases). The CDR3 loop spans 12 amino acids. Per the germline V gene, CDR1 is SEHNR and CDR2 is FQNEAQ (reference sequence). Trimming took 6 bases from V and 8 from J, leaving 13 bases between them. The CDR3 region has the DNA TGTGCCAGCAGTTGGACAGTCGCCGGCTACACCTTC. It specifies CASSWTVAGYTF.

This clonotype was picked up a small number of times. Here the CDR3 DNA reads TGCAGTGCTAGAGATCCGGGGGGGCTCTCCTACAATGAGCAGTACTTC. Translation: CSARDPGGLSYNEQYF. The rearrangement uses TRBV20-1 and TRBJ2-1; TRBD2 matches at 8 bases. The better agreement between TRBJ2-7 and the DNA end casts doubt on the J call. Germline CDR1 and CDR2: DFQATT and SNEGSKA (reference sequence). This CDR3 region has 16 residues.

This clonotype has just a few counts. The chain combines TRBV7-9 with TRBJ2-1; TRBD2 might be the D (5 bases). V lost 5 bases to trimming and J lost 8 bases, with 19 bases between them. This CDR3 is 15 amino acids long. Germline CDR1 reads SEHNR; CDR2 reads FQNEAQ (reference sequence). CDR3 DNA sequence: TGTGCCAGCAGCCCTACGGGTCTAGCAGGCGATGAGCAGTTCTTC. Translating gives CASSPTGLAGDEQFF.

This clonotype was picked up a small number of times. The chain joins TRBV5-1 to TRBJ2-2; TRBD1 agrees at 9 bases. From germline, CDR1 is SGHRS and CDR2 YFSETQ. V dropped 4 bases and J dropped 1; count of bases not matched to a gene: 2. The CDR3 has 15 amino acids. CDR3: CASSAGQGNTGELFF. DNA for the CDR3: TGCGCCAGCAGCGCGGGACAGGGGAACACCGGGGAGCTGTTTTTT.

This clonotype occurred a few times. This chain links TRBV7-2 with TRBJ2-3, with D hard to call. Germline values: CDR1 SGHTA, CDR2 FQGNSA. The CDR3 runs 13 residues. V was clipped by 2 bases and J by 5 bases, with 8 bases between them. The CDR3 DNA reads TGTGCCAGCAGCTTACGGGTAGTAGATACGCAGTATTTT. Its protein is CASSLRVVDTQYF.

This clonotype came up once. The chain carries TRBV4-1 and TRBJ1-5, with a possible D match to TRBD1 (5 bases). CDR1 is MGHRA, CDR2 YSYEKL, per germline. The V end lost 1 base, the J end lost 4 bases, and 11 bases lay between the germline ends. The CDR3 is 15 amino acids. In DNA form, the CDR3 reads TGCGCCAGCAGCCAAGTAGTTTCAGGGAATCAGCCCCAGCATTTT. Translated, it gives CASSQVVSGNQPQHF.

CDR3 region: CASSRQAPETQYF. DNA for the CDR3: TGTGCCAGCAGCCGACAGGCCCCCGAGACCCAGTACTTC. The chain uses TRBV7-7 and TRBJ2-5; D is perhaps TRBD1 (6 bases). The CDR3 is 13 residues long. Deletions cut 5 bases from V and 5 bases from J, with 12 bases between. The germline V gene has CDR1 SSHAT and CDR2 FNYEAQ (reference sequence).

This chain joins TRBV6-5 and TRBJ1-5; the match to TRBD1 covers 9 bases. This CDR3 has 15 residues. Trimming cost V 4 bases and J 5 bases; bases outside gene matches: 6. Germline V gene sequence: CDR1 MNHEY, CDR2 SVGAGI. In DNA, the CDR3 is TGTGCCAGCAGTTCCGGACAGGGGAGATATCAGCCCCAGCATTTT. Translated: CASSSGQGRYQPQHF.

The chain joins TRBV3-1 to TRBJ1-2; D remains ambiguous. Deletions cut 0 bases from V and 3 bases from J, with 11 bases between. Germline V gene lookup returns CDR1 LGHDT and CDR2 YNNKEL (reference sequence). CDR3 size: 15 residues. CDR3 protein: CASSQDSGRDYGYTF. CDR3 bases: TGTGCCAGCAGCCAAGATTCCGGCAGAGACTATGGCTACACCTTC.

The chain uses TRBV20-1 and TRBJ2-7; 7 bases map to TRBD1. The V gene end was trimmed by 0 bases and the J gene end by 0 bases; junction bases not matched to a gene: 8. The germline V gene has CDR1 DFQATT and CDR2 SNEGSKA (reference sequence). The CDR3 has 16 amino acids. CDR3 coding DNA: TGCAGTGCTAGAGATCGTTGGGACAGAAGCTCCTACGAGCAGTACTTC. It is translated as CSARDRWDRSSYEQYF.

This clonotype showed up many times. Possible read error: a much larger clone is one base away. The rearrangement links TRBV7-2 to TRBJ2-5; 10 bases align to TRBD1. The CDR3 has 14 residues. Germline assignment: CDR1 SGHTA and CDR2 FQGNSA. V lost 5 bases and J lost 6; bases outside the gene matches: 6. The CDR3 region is CASSAGQGPKTQYF. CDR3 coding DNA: TGTGCCAGCAGCGCGGGACAGGGGCCGAAGACCCAGTACTTC.

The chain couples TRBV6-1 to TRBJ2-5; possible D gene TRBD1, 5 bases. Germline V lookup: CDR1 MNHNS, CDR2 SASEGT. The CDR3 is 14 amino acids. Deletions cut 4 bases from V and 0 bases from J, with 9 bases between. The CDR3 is CASSAGRDQETQYF. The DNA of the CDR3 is TGTGCCAGCAGTGCGGGCAGGGACCAAGAGACCCAGTACTTC.

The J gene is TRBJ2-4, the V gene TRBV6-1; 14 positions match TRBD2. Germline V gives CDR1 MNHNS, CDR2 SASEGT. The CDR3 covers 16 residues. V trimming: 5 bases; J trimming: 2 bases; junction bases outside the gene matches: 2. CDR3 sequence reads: CASSWTSGGSKNIQYF. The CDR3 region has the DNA TGTGCCAGCAGTTGGACTAGCGGGGGGTCCAAAAACATTCAGTACTTC.

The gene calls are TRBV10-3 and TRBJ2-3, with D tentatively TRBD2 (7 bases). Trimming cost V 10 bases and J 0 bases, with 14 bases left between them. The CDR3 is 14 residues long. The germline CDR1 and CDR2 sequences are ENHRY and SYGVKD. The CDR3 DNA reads TGTGCCAGCGGGGGCCCACCCAGCACAGATACGCAGTATTTT. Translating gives CASGGPPSTDTQYF.

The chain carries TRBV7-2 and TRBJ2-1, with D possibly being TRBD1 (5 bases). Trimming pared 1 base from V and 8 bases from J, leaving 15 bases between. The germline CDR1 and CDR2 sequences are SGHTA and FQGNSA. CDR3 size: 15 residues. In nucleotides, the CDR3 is TGTGCCAGCAGCTTAGGGCAGGGATTATACGATGAGCAGTTCTTC. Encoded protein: CASSLGQGLYDEQFF. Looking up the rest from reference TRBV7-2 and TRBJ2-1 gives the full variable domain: GAGVSQSPSNKVTEKGKDVELRCDPISGHTALYWYRQSLGQGLEFLIYFQGNSAPDKSGLPSDRFSAERTGGSVSTLTIQRTQQEDSAVYLCASSLGQGLYDEQFFGPGTRLTVL.

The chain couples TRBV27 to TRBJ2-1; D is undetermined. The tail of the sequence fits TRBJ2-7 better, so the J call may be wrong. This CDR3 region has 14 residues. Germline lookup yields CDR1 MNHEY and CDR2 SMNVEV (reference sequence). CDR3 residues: CASSYDGYNYEQYF. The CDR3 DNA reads TGTGCCAGCAGTTACGACGGATACAACTACGAGCAGTACTTC.

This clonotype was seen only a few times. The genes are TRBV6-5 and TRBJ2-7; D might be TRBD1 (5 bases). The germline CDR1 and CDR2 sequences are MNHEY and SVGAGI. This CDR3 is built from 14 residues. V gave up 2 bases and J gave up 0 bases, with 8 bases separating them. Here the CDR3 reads CASSYARVSYEQYF. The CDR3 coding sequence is TGTGCCAGCAGTTACGCCAGGGTCTCCTACGAGCAGTACTTC.

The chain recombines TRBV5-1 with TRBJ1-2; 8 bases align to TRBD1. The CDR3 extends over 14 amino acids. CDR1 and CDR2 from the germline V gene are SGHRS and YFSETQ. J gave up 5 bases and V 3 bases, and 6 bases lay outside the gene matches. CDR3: CASSSNTGGYGYTF. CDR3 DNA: TGCGCCAGCAGCTCGAATACAGGGGGGTATGGCTACACCTTC.

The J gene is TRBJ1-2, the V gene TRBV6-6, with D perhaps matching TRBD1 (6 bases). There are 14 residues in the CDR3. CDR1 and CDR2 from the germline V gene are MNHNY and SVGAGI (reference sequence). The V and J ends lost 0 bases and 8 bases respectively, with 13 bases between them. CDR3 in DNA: TGTGCCAGCAGTTACTCGGCAGGGGTCGTGGGCTACACCTTC. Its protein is CASSYSAGVVGYTF.

In nucleotides, the CDR3 is TGTGCCAGCAGTCGCCGATCGGACAGGGCCCTCCCAAAGCAGTTCTTC. Translating it yields CASSRRSDRALPKQFF. The chain couples TRBV6-6 to TRBJ2-1, with TRBD1 matching 8 bases. Germline CDR1 and CDR2: MNHNY and SVGAGI (reference sequence). The CDR3 has 16 residues. V was clipped by 5 bases and J by 11 bases; unmatched bases: 17.

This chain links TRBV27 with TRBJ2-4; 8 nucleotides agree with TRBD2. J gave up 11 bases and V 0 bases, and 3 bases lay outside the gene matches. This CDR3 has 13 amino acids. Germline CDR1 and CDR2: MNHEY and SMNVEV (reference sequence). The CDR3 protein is CASSLSGGDVQYF. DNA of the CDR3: TGTGCCAGCAGTTTATCCGGGGGGGACGTTCAGTACTTC.

This chain's CDR3 is CASSLGNGNTEAFF. The CDR3 DNA sequence: TGTGCCAGCAGTTTAGGAAACGGGAACACTGAAGCTTTCTTT. The genes are TRBV12-3 or TRBV12-4 and TRBJ1-1; D call uncertain. The CDR3 extends over 14 amino acids. V gave up 1 base and J gave up 1 base, with 7 bases separating them.

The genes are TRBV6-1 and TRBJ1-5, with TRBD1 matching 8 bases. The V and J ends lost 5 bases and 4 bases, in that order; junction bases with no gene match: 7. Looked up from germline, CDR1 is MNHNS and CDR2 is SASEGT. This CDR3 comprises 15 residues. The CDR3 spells CASSLRDRGNQPQHF. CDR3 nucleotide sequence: TGTGCCAGCAGTCTTCGAGACAGGGGAAATCAGCCCCAGCATTTT.

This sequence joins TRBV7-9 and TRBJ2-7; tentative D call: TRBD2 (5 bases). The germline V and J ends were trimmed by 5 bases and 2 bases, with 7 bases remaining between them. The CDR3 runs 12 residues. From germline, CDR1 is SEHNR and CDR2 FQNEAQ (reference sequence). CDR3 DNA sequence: TGTGCCAGCAGCGTCGGGGCCTACGAGCAGTACTTC. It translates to CASSVGAYEQYF.

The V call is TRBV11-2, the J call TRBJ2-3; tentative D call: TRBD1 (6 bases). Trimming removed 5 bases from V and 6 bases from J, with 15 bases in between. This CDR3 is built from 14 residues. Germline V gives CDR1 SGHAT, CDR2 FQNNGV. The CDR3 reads CASSANRVGDTQYF. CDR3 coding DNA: TGTGCCAGCAGCGCCAACAGGGTCGGGGATACGCAGTATTTT.

The DNA of the CDR3 is TGTGCCAGCAGCTCGGGTCCCCCGGGACAGCGAAGCTACGAGCAGTACTTC. Its protein product is CASSSGPPGQRSYEQYF. This chain links TRBV5-6 with TRBJ2-7; 7 bases align to TRBD1. This CDR3 comprises 17 residues. The germline V gene has CDR1 SGHDT and CDR2 YYEEEE. Trimming removed 3 bases from V and 3 bases from J; junction bases left unmatched: 15.